This T cell receptor beta chain was found in a study of T cell changes during pregnancy in multiple sclerosis. V was pared by 4 bases and J by 4 bases, with 6 bases of the junction left unmatched. The germline CDR1 and CDR2 sequences are SGDLS and YYNGEE. This CDR3 is built from 14 residues. Libraries were prepared by immunoSEQ multiplex PCR; TCRdb keeps only in-frame clonotypes and omits some of them. The sample has tens of thousands of clones; around 90% are singletons. The V and J genes are TRBV9 and TRBJ2-5, with 8 bases that match TRBD2. The sequencing used CD4+ T cells from peripheral blood mononuclear cells, collected in the third trimester of pregnancy. The TCR originated in a female donor in good health, enrolled as a control in a pregnancy study. CDR3 loop: CASSPSGGGETQYF. The CDR3, as DNA: TGTGCCAGCAGCCCCTCGGGGGGGGGAGAGACCCAGTACTTC. Full variable domain (remainder filled in from reference TRBV9 and TRBJ2-5): DSGVTQTPKHLITATGQRVTLRCSPRSGDLSVYWYQQSLDQGLQFLIQYYNGEERAKGNILERFSAQQFPDLHSELNLSSLELGDSALYFCASSPSGGGETQYFGPGTRLLVL.